The clone carrying this T cell receptor beta chain was seen only a few times. The antigen is unknown. The sample belongs to a study of early T cells in non-severe SARS-CoV-2 infection. General study points: VDJdb matching, biased toward anti-spike CD8 responses, missed private and CD4 specificities.

Individual cDNA molecules carried attached unique molecular identifiers. TCRdb reprocessed the 5' RACE reads with MiXCR, giving one entry per CDR3 protein. The table records some 80,000 distinct CDR3 sequences, 10% of them present only once. The specimen was whole blood, collected at baseline. This sequence originates from an adult who was a healthcare worker with PCR-confirmed SARS-CoV-2 infection or an uninfected control (not recorded which).

CDR3 loop: CSARDRLSGRWGTDTQYF. The DNA for the CDR3 is TGCAGTGCTAGAGATCGGTTGAGCGGGAGATGGGGCACAGATACGCAGTATTTT. The V gene is TRBV20-1, the J gene TRBJ2-3; 8 bases agree with TRBD2. CDR1 is DFQATT and CDR2 is SNEGSKA in the germline V gene (reference sequence). The V segment lost 0 bases and the J segment 1 base; nucleotides outside the gene matches: 12. There are 18 residues in the CDR3.